The 17 T cell receptor beta chains reported below all come from one sample, sequenced in a study of T cell responses to AZD1222 COVID-19 vaccine. Sequenced by immunoSEQ multiplex PCR; TCRdb stores in-frame clones only, minus some. The sample includes 140,000 or so clones, 90% to 95% of them seen just once. Sequenced material: peripheral blood, taken after recovery from COVID-19. The receptors derive from an adult who had recovered from COVID-19.

This clone is a singleton in its sample. The chain couples TRBV4-2 to TRBJ2-5; 10 positions agree with TRBD2. The CDR3 extends over 15 amino acids. CDR1 LGHNA and CDR2 YNFKEQ come from the germline V gene. The ends lost 4 bases at V and 3 bases at J; junction bases unmatched: 5. CDR3 residues: CASSLRGTSEETQYF. CDR3 coding DNA: TGTGCCAGCAGCCTGAGGGGGACTAGCGAAGAGACCCAGTACTTC.

This clone was seen just once. This chain connects TRBV4-1 to TRBJ2-7, with 11 bases matching TRBD2. CDR1 and CDR2 (germline): MGHRA, YSYEKL. The V segment lost 5 bases and the J segment 4 bases; nucleotides outside the gene matches: 7. The CDR3 runs to 15 residues. The CDR3 sequence: CASSSTTSGSYEQYF. The CDR3 nucleotides are TGCGCCAGCAGCTCTACAACTAGCGGGAGTTACGAGCAGTACTTC.

The chain combines TRBV10-2 with TRBJ1-5; no firm D call. Trimming took off 5 bases at V and 5 bases at J, with 13 bases between the two ends. Looked up from germline, CDR1 is WSHSY and CDR2 is SAAADI. The CDR3 runs 14 residues. CDR3 in DNA: TGCGCCAGCAGTCCCCCACCTGGGTATCAGCCCCAGCATTTT. It is translated as CASSPPPGYQPQHF.

This rearrangement joins TRBV10-3 to TRBJ2-1, with 10 bases identical to TRBD1. The V segment lost 7 bases and the J segment 5 bases; nucleotides outside the gene matches: 8. The CDR3 consists of 15 residues. Germline-derived CDR1 and CDR2 are ENHRY and SYGVKD. CDR3 DNA sequence: TGTGCCATCACTTCTACCGGGACAGGGGACAATGAGCAGTTCTTC. The encoded protein is CAITSTGTGDNEQFF.

The chain is built from TRBV28 and TRBJ1-5, with D hard to call. Trimming pared 7 bases from V and 4 bases from J, leaving 14 bases between. CDR1 and CDR2 from the germline V gene are MDHEN and SYDVKM. CDR3 length: 14 amino acids. Here the CDR3 reads CASTLGVRNQPQHF. The CDR3 DNA sequence: TGTGCCAGCACTCTGGGAGTGAGAAATCAGCCCCAGCATTTT.

The rearrangement joins TRBV3-1 (or the pseudogene TRBV3-2) to TRBJ2-7; D remains ambiguous. The length of the CDR3 is 13 residues. Germline lookup yields CDR1 LGHDT and CDR2 YNNKEL (reference sequence). V was clipped by 4 bases and J by 3 bases, with 10 bases between them. CDR3 sequence: CASSLGRSYEQYF. The CDR3, as DNA: TGTGCCAGCAGCCTCGGACGGAGCTACGAGCAGTACTTC.

The chain recombines TRBV30 with TRBJ2-3; D gene uncertain. The CDR3 consists of 13 residues. CDR1 is GTSNPN, CDR2 SVGIG, per germline (reference sequence). The V end was cut by 4 bases, the J end by 2 bases, with 10 bases between. This chain's CDR3 is CAWNAGSTDTQYF. As DNA, the CDR3 is TGTGCCTGGAACGCAGGCTCCACAGATACGCAGTATTTT. Filled out from reference TRBV30 and TRBJ2-3, the complete variable domain reads SQTIHQWPATLVQPVGSPLSLECTVEGTSNPNLYWYRQAAGRGLQLLFYSVGIGQISSEVPQNLSASRPQDRQFILSSKKLLLSDSGFYLCAWNAGSTDTQYFGPGTRLTVL.

This chain joins TRBV14 and TRBJ1-3; no clear D gene. V was pared by 4 bases and J by 0 bases, with 10 bases between. Germline assignment: CDR1 SGHDN and CDR2 FVKESK. This CDR3 region has 15 residues. CDR3 coding DNA: TGTGCCAGCAGCCTAACTCCGGGCTCTGGAAACACCATATATTTT. The encoded protein is CASSLTPGSGNTIYF.

V is TRBV7-3 and J is TRBJ2-1, with a tentative D call TRBD2 (6 bases). V was clipped by 5 bases and J by 3 bases, with 14 bases between them. The CDR3 is made up of 15 amino acids. Germline loops: CDR1 SGHTA, CDR2 FQGTGA. CDR3 DNA: TGTGCCAGCAGCCCCGGAGCGGGCCTCTACAATGAGCAGTTCTTC. The encoded protein is CASSPGAGLYNEQFF. The variable domain in full, completed from reference TRBV7-3 and TRBJ2-1, reads GAGVSQTPSNKVTEKGKYVELRCDPISGHTALYWYRQSLGQGPEFLIYFQGTGAADDSGLPNDRFFAVRPEGSVSTLKIQRTERGDSAVYLCASSPGAGLYNEQFFGPGTRLTVL.

This chain uses TRBV11-1 with TRBJ2-3, with 7 bases identical to TRBD2. With V trimmed by 8 bases and J by 0 bases, 8 bases remained unmatched. This CDR3 region has 15 residues. Germline CDR1 is SGHAT and CDR2 is FQDESV (reference sequence). DNA for the CDR3: TGTGCCAGCGAGGGTAGCGGGCTAAGCACAGATACGCAGTATTTT. This codes for CASEGSGLSTDTQYF.

The CDR3 spells CSASWQGAFNEKLFF. CDR3 nucleotides: TGCAGTGCTAGTTGGCAGGGGGCCTTTAATGAAAAACTGTTTTTT. The V gene is TRBV20-1, the J gene TRBJ1-4, with TRBD1 matching 8 bases. The CDR3 runs to 15 residues. V dropped 3 bases and J dropped 4; count of bases not matched to a gene: 7. Germline V gene sequence: CDR1 DFQATT, CDR2 SNEGSKA (reference sequence).

This chain uses TRBV6-4 with TRBJ2-3; D gene ambiguous. V gave up 6 bases and J gave up 6 bases, with 7 bases separating them. CDR3 length equals 11 residues. From germline, CDR1 is MRHNA and CDR2 SNTAGT. CDR3 bases: TGTGCCAGCAGGATAGGGGATACGCAGTATTTT. Its protein product is CASRIGDTQYF.

V and J are TRBV28 and TRBJ2-7; TRBD2 matches at 13 bases. CDR3 length equals 16 residues. Germline assignment: CDR1 MDHEN and CDR2 SYDVKM. The junction had 8 bases not matched to a gene; V was cut back by 6 bases and J by 3 bases. The CDR3, as DNA: TGTGCCAGCAGCCCCACTGGACTAGCGGGGGACTACGAGCAGTACTTC. Protein product: CASSPTGLAGDYEQYF.

This clone appeared a single time. This rearrangement joins TRBV19 to TRBJ2-1; the D gene is possibly TRBD1 (5 bases). Germline assignment: CDR1 LNHDA and CDR2 SQIVND (reference sequence). Trimming stripped 3 bases from V and 5 bases from J, with 11 bases between. The CDR3 loop spans 14 amino acids. In DNA, the CDR3 is TGTGCCAGTAGTATTCGGCAGGGTCACAATGAGCAGTTCTTC. Translation gives CASSIRQGHNEQFF.

The V and J genes are TRBV7-9 and TRBJ1-2; D remains unclear. This CDR3 region has 14 residues. CDR1 is SEHNR, CDR2 FQNEAQ, per germline (reference sequence). V dropped 1 base and J dropped 10 bases, with 16 bases sitting between them. The CDR3 DNA follows: TGTGCCAGCAGCTTAGGGCCCCCGGGCAGAACCTACACCTTC. It is translated as CASSLGPPGRTYTF.

J is TRBJ1-2 and V is TRBV3-1 (or the pseudogene TRBV3-2); D gene ambiguous. Trimming pared 4 bases from V and 5 bases from J, leaving 11 bases between. This CDR3 has 13 residues. Per the germline V gene, CDR1 is LGHDT and CDR2 is YNNKEL (reference sequence). The CDR3 DNA follows: TGTGCCAGCAGCCCCTCCCCCCTTTATGGCTACACCTTC. It encodes CASSPSPLYGYTF.

The rearrangement joins TRBV29-1 to TRBJ2-7; D not resolved. This CDR3 is 14 amino acids long. Trimming stripped 4 bases from V and 0 bases from J, with 13 bases between. Germline CDR1 and CDR2: SQVTM and ANQGSEA. The CDR3 DNA reads TGCAGCGTTGTACGACAATCGGGCTCCTACGAGCAGTACTTC. It is translated as CSVVRQSGSYEQYF.